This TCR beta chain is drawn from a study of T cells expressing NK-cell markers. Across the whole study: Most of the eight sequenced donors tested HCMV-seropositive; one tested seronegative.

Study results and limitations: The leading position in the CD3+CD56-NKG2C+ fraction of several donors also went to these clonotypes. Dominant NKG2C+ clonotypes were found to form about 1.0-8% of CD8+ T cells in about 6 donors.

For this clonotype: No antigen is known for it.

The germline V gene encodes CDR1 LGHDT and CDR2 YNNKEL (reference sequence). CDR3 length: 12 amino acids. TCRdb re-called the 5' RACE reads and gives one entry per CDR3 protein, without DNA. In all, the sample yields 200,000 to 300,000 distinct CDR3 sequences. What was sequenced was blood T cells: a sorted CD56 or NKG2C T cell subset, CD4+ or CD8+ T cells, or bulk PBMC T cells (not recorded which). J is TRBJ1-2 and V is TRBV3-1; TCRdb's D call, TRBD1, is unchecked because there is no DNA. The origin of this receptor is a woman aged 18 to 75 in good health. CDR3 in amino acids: CASSRTGMRYTF.